The T cell receptor beta chain described here comes from a study of blood T cell repertoires in COVID-19. As for the study in general: COVID-19 samples collected from the United States, Italy and Spain covered acute and convalescent phases. PBMCs, B-cell-depleted T cells, or T cells provided the cDNA or gDNA that made up the material.

Looked up from germline, CDR1 is SGDLS and CDR2 is YYNGEE. This CDR3 has 16 residues. V trimming: 4 bases; J trimming: 7 bases; junction bases outside the gene matches: 12. Per the authors' pipeline: Amplifying reference gene primers gave estimates of nucleated cell counts. This table comes from immunoSEQ multiplex PCR, and its TCRdb copy is limited to in-frame clones, with some not included. For V, J and clone size, that table is used; D and trimming come from the DNA. The table has more than 95,000 clones, about 82% seen once. The sequencing sample was made of peripheral blood. V usage is TRBV9 and J usage is TRBJ2-1, with TRBD2 identical over 9 bases. The receptor was isolated from a human donor in a cohort sampled during active COVID-19. As DNA, the CDR3 is TGTGCCAGCAGCCCTCTTGGGGGACTAGCTATGAATGAGCAGTTCTTC. Translation: CASSPLGGLAMNEQFF.